This passage covers 32 T cell receptor beta chains from one sample sequenced in a study of blood T cell repertoires in COVID-19. Profiled with immunoSEQ multiplex PCR; TCRdb holds only in-frame clones, not every one. The sample has about 170,000 clones, around nine tenths seen once. Material: peripheral blood. The receptors shown here come from a man in his fifties who had recovered from COVID-19.

This chain links TRBV29-1 with TRBJ1-2, with a tentative D call TRBD1 (5 bases). V lost 0 bases and J 3 bases, leaving 11 bases between the germline ends. The CDR3 extends over 14 amino acids. Germline CDR1 reads SQVTM; CDR2 reads ANQGSEA. The CDR3 DNA is TGCAGCGTTGAAGACAGGGTTCTCCACTATGGCTACACCTTC. The encoded protein is CSVEDRVLHYGYTF.

The genes are TRBV19 and TRBJ1-5, with 8 bases that match TRBD1. V gave up 3 bases and J gave up 7 bases; unmatched junction bases: 8. The CDR3 covers 15 residues. The germline V gene has CDR1 LNHDA and CDR2 SQIVND (reference sequence). CDR3 sequence (DNA): TGTGCCAGTAGTATGGGCAGGGGGCCGAACCAGCCCCAGCATTTT. This encodes CASSMGRGPNQPQHF.

The chain couples TRBV6-5 to TRBJ1-1; 8 bases line up with TRBD1. Trimming cost V 2 bases and J 1 base; bases outside gene matches: 3. The germline V gene has CDR1 MNHEY and CDR2 SVGAGI. CDR3 size: 15 residues. The CDR3 sequence: CASSYTGQANTEAFF. The CDR3 bases are TGTGCCAGCAGTTACACGGGACAGGCGAACACTGAAGCTTTCTTT.

V and J are TRBV4-1 and TRBJ2-7; 7 nucleotides line up with TRBD2. CDR1 and CDR2 (germline): MGHRA, YSYEKL. This CDR3 contains 17 residues. J lost 0 bases, V lost 0 bases, and 8 bases had no gene match. The chain's CDR3 is CASSQETAGVHSYEQYF. CDR3 nucleotide sequence: TGCGCCAGCAGCCAAGAGACCGCGGGAGTCCACTCCTACGAGCAGTACTTC.

J is TRBJ1-2 and V is TRBV2; 12 bases agree with TRBD1. The CDR3 has 13 amino acids. Germline loops: CDR1 SNHLY, CDR2 FYNNEI. Losses at the gene ends were 8 bases for V and 7 bases for J; bases not matched to a gene: 5. The CDR3 DNA reads as TGTGCCAGCGCGGGACAGGGGGCAGGTGGCTACACCTTC. It specifies CASAGQGAGGYTF.

The chain combines TRBV5-5 with TRBJ2-5; 7 bases are a match to TRBD1. The germline CDR1 and CDR2 sequences are SGHKS and YYEKEE (reference sequence). Trimming removed 2 bases from V and 5 bases from J; junction bases left unmatched: 3. This CDR3 contains 13 residues. The CDR3 region has the DNA TGTGCCAGCAGCTTAGGGGGCCTGGAGACCCAGTACTTC. Translating gives CASSLGGLETQYF.

The rearrangement uses TRBV5-1 and TRBJ1-1, with 11 bases lining up with TRBD1. There are 14 residues in the CDR3. Germline V CDR1 and CDR2: SGHRS, YFSETQ. After removal of 7 bases from V and 5 bases from J, the junction contained 7 bases not matched to a gene. This CDR3 is CASRTGGRYTEAFF. The CDR3 DNA is TGCGCCAGCCGGACAGGGGGCAGGTATACTGAAGCTTTCTTT.

This chain joins TRBV7-2 and TRBJ2-7; 7 bases match TRBD2. There are 15 residues in the CDR3. The germline gives CDR1 SGHTA, CDR2 FQGNSA. V shed 4 bases, J shed 2 bases, and the junction held 8 bases outside the gene matches. The CDR3 loop reads CASSSRTRGAYEQYF. DNA of the CDR3: TGTGCCAGCAGCTCCAGGACTAGAGGGGCCTACGAGCAGTACTTC.

The V and J genes are TRBV7-2 and TRBJ1-5; no firm D call. Trimming removed 5 bases at V and 4 bases at J, with 15 bases between. This CDR3 has 15 residues. Germline CDR1 is SGHTA and CDR2 is FQGNSA. The CDR3 region has the DNA TGTGCCAGCAGCCAAGGGAACCGGGGTAATCAGCCCCAGCATTTT. It translates to CASSQGNRGNQPQHF.

This clone was picked up one time. The chain carries TRBV28 and TRBJ2-5; tentative D call: TRBD1 (5 bases). Per germline, CDR1 MDHEN and CDR2 SYDVKM. Trimming took off 6 bases at V and 3 bases at J, with 14 bases between the two ends. The CDR3 runs 14 residues. The CDR3 sequence is CASSRDRSKETQYF. CDR3 bases: TGTGCCAGCAGCCGAGACAGAAGTAAAGAGACCCAGTACTTC.

The V gene is TRBV7-2, the J gene TRBJ1-2; 7 nucleotides align to TRBD1. With V trimmed by 1 base and J by 8 bases, 10 bases remained unmatched. Germline values: CDR1 SGHTA, CDR2 FQGNSA. This CDR3 is built from 15 residues. The CDR3 DNA reads TGTGCCAGCAGCTTAGTCAGCAGGGGGAAAGGAGGCTACACCTTC. Its protein product is CASSLVSRGKGGYTF.

V and J are TRBV7-9 and TRBJ2-1, with 7 bases matching TRBD2. Germline trimming cut 3 bases from V and 0 bases from J; bases unmatched to any gene: 5. Germline CDR1 SEHNR, CDR2 FQNEAQ (reference sequence). This CDR3 is built from 16 residues. CDR3 amino acids: CASSFLAESSYNEQFF. The DNA of the CDR3 is TGTGCCAGCAGCTTTCTAGCGGAGAGCTCCTACAATGAGCAGTTCTTC. Drawing the rest from reference TRBV7-9 and TRBJ2-1, the complete variable domain is DTGVSQNPRHKITKRGQNVTFRCDPISEHNRLYWYRQTLGQGPEFLTYFQNEAQLEKSRLLSDRFSAERPKGSFSTLEIQRTEQGDSAMYLCASSFLAESSYNEQFFGPGTRLTVL.

This clone was seen only once. The genes are TRBV11-2 and TRBJ2-1; D remains ambiguous. The CDR3 is 14 amino acids. Per the germline V gene, CDR1 is SGHAT and CDR2 is FQNNGV. Trimming took 6 bases from V and 0 from J, leaving 9 bases between them. The CDR3: CASREQSSYNEQFF. The CDR3 DNA sequence: TGTGCCAGCAGGGAACAGAGCTCCTACAATGAGCAGTTCTTC. Looking up the rest from reference TRBV11-2 and TRBJ2-1 gives the full variable domain: EAGVAQSPRYKIIEKRQSVAFWCNPISGHATLYWYQQILGQGPKLLIQFQNNGVVDDSQLPKDRFSAERLKGVDSTLKIQPAKLEDSAVYLCASREQSSYNEQFFGPGTRLTVL.

The CDR3 is CATARLAGNEQFF. The CDR3 DNA reads TGTGCCACCGCCCGACTAGCGGGCAATGAGCAGTTCTTC. The chain links TRBV6-5 to TRBJ2-1; the match to TRBD2 covers 10 bases. V shed 10 bases, J shed 6 bases, and the junction held 6 bases outside the gene matches. The CDR3 length is 13 residues. The V gene's germline CDR1 is MNHEY and CDR2 SVGAGI.

The CDR3 bases are TGTGCCAGCAGCCCCGCTCGGACAGTCGTCGAGCAGTACTTC. This gives the protein CASSPARTVVEQYF. The chain is built from TRBV3-1 (or the pseudogene TRBV3-2) and TRBJ2-7, with D possibly being TRBD1 (6 bases). The length of the CDR3 is 14 residues. Germline lookup yields CDR1 LGHDT and CDR2 YNNKEL (reference sequence). The V end was cut by 4 bases, the J end by 6 bases, with 16 bases between.

The chain recombines TRBV5-4 with TRBJ2-5, with 9 bases aligning to TRBD1. J was trimmed by 1 base and V by 4 bases; bases with no gene match: 8. The CDR3 is 16 residues long. The germline V gene encodes CDR1 SGHNT and CDR2 YYREEE (reference sequence). This CDR3 is CASSPSPDRGQETQYF. As DNA, the CDR3 is TGTGCCAGCAGCCCCAGCCCGGACAGGGGCCAAGAGACCCAGTACTTC.

The chain couples TRBV7-9 to TRBJ2-1; maybe TRBD2 (5 bases). There are 15 residues in the CDR3. The V gene lost 5 bases and the J gene lost 1 base, with 12 bases spanning the gap. Germline CDR1 reads SEHNR; CDR2 reads FQNEAQ (reference sequence). In DNA, the CDR3 is TGTGCCAGCAGCCGCATACTAGGATCCTACAATGAGCAGTTCTTC. Residues: CASSRILGSYNEQFF.

The gene calls are TRBV12-5 and TRBJ1-2, with D unresolved. The V gene lost 3 bases and the J gene lost 4 bases, with 12 bases spanning the gap. Germline lookup yields CDR1 LGHNT and CDR2 FRNRAP. This CDR3 region has 14 residues. The DNA of the CDR3 is TGTGCTAGTGGTTTAGCGACTCCGGGCTATGGCTACACCTTC. This translates into CASGLATPGYGYTF.

The chain joins TRBV28 to TRBJ2-4; D is perhaps TRBD2 (6 bases). CDR1 and CDR2 from the germline V gene are MDHEN and SYDVKM. V lost 5 bases and J 5 bases, leaving 16 bases between the germline ends. The CDR3 length is 15 residues. CDR3 amino acids: CASSGEAVTENIQYF. CDR3 bases: TGTGCCAGCAGTGGGGAGGCGGTAACGGAAAACATTCAGTACTTC.

The rearrangement uses TRBV6-5 and TRBJ1-3; no firm D call. Germline V gene lookup returns CDR1 MNHEY and CDR2 SVGAGI. The CDR3 loop spans 14 amino acids. With 10 bases removed from V and 0 bases from J, the gap between germline ends came to 13 bases. The CDR3 DNA sequence: TGTGCCACTCGGCCGGAGTCCTCTGGAAACACCATATATTTT. This sequence encodes CATRPESSGNTIYF.

Only a few counts were recorded for this clone. This sequence joins TRBV4-1 and TRBJ2-2; possibly TRBD1 for D (6 bases). CDR1 MGHRA and CDR2 YSYEKL come from the germline V gene. The CDR3 runs to 15 residues. Deletions cut 3 bases from V and 5 bases from J, with 13 bases between. Here the CDR3 reads CASSQGHFGTGELFF. Written as DNA, the CDR3 is TGCGCCAGCAGCCAGGGACATTTCGGGACCGGGGAGCTGTTTTTT.

The chain combines TRBV4-1 with TRBJ2-3; a weak D match, TRBD2 (5 bases). The germline V gene has CDR1 MGHRA and CDR2 YSYEKL. The CDR3 contains 17 residues. V was cut by 2 bases and J by 0 bases, with 15 bases left in between. As DNA, the CDR3 is TGCGCCAGCAGCCAAAAAATCCTAGCCACTAGCACAGATACGCAGTATTTT. Amino acid sequence: CASSQKILATSTDTQYF.

The V call is TRBV28, the J call TRBJ2-1, with 9 positions matching TRBD1. The trim removed 6 bases at V and 4 bases at J, leaving 7 bases unmatched. Germline CDR1 MDHEN, CDR2 SYDVKM. The CDR3 spans 15 residues. The CDR3 reads CASSPRDRVYNEQFF. The CDR3 DNA is TGTGCCAGCAGCCCCCGGGACAGGGTGTACAATGAGCAGTTCTTC.

This clone came up a few times. The J gene is TRBJ2-7, the V gene TRBV27; D uncertain. The CDR3 is made up of 14 amino acids. The V gene lost 4 bases and the J gene lost 0 bases, with 10 bases spanning the gap. CDR1 and CDR2 (germline): MNHEY, SMNVEV (reference sequence). The CDR3 protein is CASSSLLSSYEQYF. The DNA of the CDR3 is TGTGCCAGCAGTTCATTACTAAGCTCCTACGAGCAGTACTTC.

J is TRBJ2-7 and V is TRBV5-1; D is perhaps TRBD2 (6 bases). The CDR3 has 15 residues. V lost 7 bases to trimming and J lost 3 bases, with 20 bases between them. Per the germline V gene, CDR1 is SGHRS and CDR2 is YFSETQ. CDR3 nucleotide sequence: TGCGCCAGCCAGCTTGCAGGCGGGAAAGGCTACGAGCAGTACTTC. Residues: CASQLAGGKGYEQYF.

V usage is TRBV5-6 and J usage is TRBJ2-7; 7 bases map to TRBD1. V lost 2 bases, J lost 2 bases, and 4 bases stayed unmatched. The CDR3 loop spans 14 amino acids. CDR1 is SGHDT, CDR2 YYEEEE, per germline. The chain's CDR3 is CASSFRDRAYEQYF. For the CDR3, the DNA is TGTGCCAGCAGCTTCAGAGACAGGGCCTACGAGCAGTACTTC.

In DNA form, the CDR3 reads TGTGCCTGGAGTTACAGGGCTAATGAAAAACTGTTTTTT. Translated: CAWSYRANEKLFF. The J gene is TRBJ1-4, the V gene TRBV30, with D maybe TRBD1 (6 bases). V was cut by 2 bases and J by 3 bases, with 7 bases left in between. The CDR3 extends over 13 amino acids. CDR1 and CDR2 (germline): GTSNPN, SVGIG (reference sequence).

The chain has TRBV28 and TRBJ1-2; TRBD1 matches 8 bases. CDR1 and CDR2 (germline): MDHEN, SYDVKM. Trimming took 5 bases from V and 8 from J; bases not matched to a gene: 4. The CDR3 extends over 12 amino acids. The CDR3 nucleotides read TGTGCCAGCAGTCGCACAGGGGGGGGCTACACCTTC. Its protein is CASSRTGGGYTF.

This chain uses TRBV7-8 with TRBJ1-6; possible D gene TRBD1, 6 bases. The V and J ends lost 2 bases and 11 bases respectively, with 13 bases between them. Germline CDR1 reads SGHVS; CDR2 reads FQNEAQ. The CDR3 contains 14 residues. The CDR3 region has the DNA TGTGCCAGCAGCTTAAAGGGGGGGATGGCACCCCTCCACTTT. Translation gives CASSLKGGMAPLHF.

V is TRBV18 and J is TRBJ1-6, with a possible D match to TRBD1 (6 bases). Germline values: CDR1 KGHSH, CDR2 LQKENI. V was clipped by 0 bases and J by 1 base, with 19 bases between them. The CDR3 totals 20 residues. For the CDR3, the DNA is TGTGCCAGCTCACCACCCCTGGGACAAAGGGCCGGATCCTATAATTCACCCCTCCACTTT. This encodes CASSPPLGQRAGSYNSPLHF.

In this sample, this clone turned up once. The chain combines TRBV3-1 (or the pseudogene TRBV3-2) with TRBJ1-4; TRBD1 agrees at 11 bases. With V trimmed by 6 bases and J by 1 base, 7 bases remained unmatched. CDR3 length: 17 amino acids. Germline CDR1 LGHDT, CDR2 YNNKEL (reference sequence). CDR3 DNA sequence: TGTGCCAGCAGTCCGAGGACAGGGGGCTTAACTAATGAAAAACTGTTTTTT. The encoded protein is CASSPRTGGLTNEKLFF.

This clone appeared once. This sequence joins TRBV6-2 or TRBV6-3 and TRBJ1-3; D call uncertain. The length of the CDR3 is 14 residues. V lost 2 bases and J lost 3, with 8 bases in between. CDR1 is MNHEY and CDR2 is SVGEGT in the germline V gene. DNA for the CDR3: TGTGCCAGCAGTTACGGAGGGAATGGAAACACCATATATTTT. Encoded protein: CASSYGGNGNTIYF.